The next 13 T cell receptor beta chains were all read from a single sample in a study of blood T cell repertoires in COVID-19. The repertoire was sequenced with immunoSEQ multiplex PCR; TCRdb's copy has only in-frame clones and lacks some. Of approximately 500,000 clones in the sample, around nine tenths were seen once. What was sequenced was peripheral blood. These receptors originate from a woman in her forties or fifties with COVID-19, enrolled during active disease.

V and J are TRBV28 and TRBJ1-4; TRBD1 matches at 10 bases. V shed 7 bases, J shed 8 bases, and the junction held 10 bases outside the gene matches. The CDR3 consists of 15 residues. Germline lookup yields CDR1 MDHEN and CDR2 SYDVKM. The CDR3 DNA follows: TGTGCCAGCACCCCGTGGGGGACAGGGGAGGAAAAACTGTTTTTT. This gives the protein CASTPWGTGEEKLFF.

This rearrangement joins TRBV7-9 to TRBJ2-7; a weak D match, TRBD2 (5 bases). Trimming took 4 bases from V and 3 from J, leaving 16 bases between them. The CDR3 length is 15 residues. Per the germline V gene, CDR1 is SEHNR and CDR2 is FQNEAQ (reference sequence). The chain's CDR3 is CASSSMDPRVYEQYF. The CDR3 coding sequence is TGTGCCAGCAGCTCCATGGATCCGAGGGTCTACGAGCAGTACTTC.

This sequence joins TRBV6-5 and TRBJ1-2, with D tentatively TRBD1 (6 bases). Trimming removed 5 bases at V and 7 bases at J, with 17 bases between. Germline assignment: CDR1 MNHEY and CDR2 SVGAGI. CDR3 length: 14 amino acids. CDR3 in amino acids: CASSPDRLVFGYTF. The DNA for the CDR3 is TGTGCCAGCAGTCCCGACAGGTTGGTTTTTGGCTACACCTTC.

This chain uses TRBV6-2 or TRBV6-3 with TRBJ1-4; D remains unclear. The CDR3 is 15 residues long. The V gene lost 5 bases and the J gene lost 6 bases, with 16 bases spanning the gap. CDR1 and CDR2 (germline): MNHEY, SVGEGT. The CDR3 DNA follows: TGTGCCAGCAGTACCTGGGAGGCGGGAGATGAAAAACTGTTTTTT. Protein sequence: CASSTWEAGDEKLFF.

This clone was picked up a small number of times. In DNA, the CDR3 is TGTGCCAGCGGTCCCAGGGTGGAGAACACTGAAGCTTTCTTT. Its protein product is CASGPRVENTEAFF. The chain links TRBV19 to TRBJ1-1; D perhaps matches TRBD1 (5 bases). Germline-derived CDR1 and CDR2 are LNHDA and SQIVND (reference sequence). The CDR3 has 14 amino acids. The ends were cut back, 9 bases at V and 1 base at J, with 15 bases in the middle.

The chain uses TRBV5-1 and TRBJ2-7; perhaps TRBD2 as D (5 bases). V was cut by 4 bases and J by 2 bases, with 13 bases left in between. The CDR3 length is 14 residues. The germline V gene encodes CDR1 SGHRS and CDR2 YFSETQ. CDR3 loop: CASSRGTVTYEQYF. CDR3 in DNA: TGCGCCAGCAGCCGGGGAACAGTTACCTACGAGCAGTACTTC.

This chain links TRBV9 with TRBJ2-2; 8 nucleotides agree with TRBD2. CDR1 and CDR2 from the germline V gene are SGDLS and YYNGEE. Trimming cost V 0 bases and J 1 base; bases outside gene matches: 2. The CDR3 is made up of 16 amino acids. The CDR3 bases are TGTGCCAGCAGCGTAGGGAGCGGGGGGAACACCGGGGAGCTGTTTTTT. This encodes CASSVGSGGNTGELFF.

The rearrangement joins TRBV30 to TRBJ1-2; D perhaps matches TRBD1 (6 bases). V shed 1 base and J shed 1 base, with 10 bases lying between them. From germline, CDR1 is GTSNPN and CDR2 SVGIG (reference sequence). The CDR3 has 14 residues. The CDR3 region is CAWSDRALNYGYTF. CDR3 DNA sequence: TGTGCCTGGAGTGACAGGGCCCTTAACTATGGCTACACCTTC.

This clone was detected once. The chain carries TRBV9 and TRBJ2-2; 10 positions agree with TRBD1. This CDR3 has 16 residues. Germline CDR1 and CDR2: SGDLS and YYNGEE. V lost 4 bases, J lost 5 bases, and 8 bases stayed unmatched. Here the CDR3 DNA reads TGTGCCAGCAGCCCTCCCGGGACAGGGGAGACCGGGGAGCTGTTTTTT. It codes for CASSPPGTGETGELFF.

This clone was seen just once. The V gene is TRBV5-1, the J gene TRBJ2-1; maybe TRBD2 (7 bases). The CDR3 extends over 17 amino acids. V was cut by 3 bases and J by 0 bases, with 16 bases left in between. Germline V gene lookup returns CDR1 SGHRS and CDR2 YFSETQ. CDR3 residues: CASSSTGGLSSYNEQFF. CDR3 nucleotide sequence: TGCGCCAGCAGCTCCACGGGGGGCCTTAGCTCCTACAATGAGCAGTTCTTC.

The chain employs TRBV30 and TRBJ2-2; the D gene is possibly TRBD2 (5 bases). The CDR3 extends over 14 amino acids. Looked up from germline, CDR1 is GTSNPN and CDR2 is SVGIG (reference sequence). Between the trimmed V and J ends, which lost 0 bases and 7 bases, there was a span of 12 bases. CDR3 sequence reads: CAWSVLIGSGELFF. Here the CDR3 DNA reads TGTGCCTGGAGTGTACTCATAGGGAGCGGGGAGCTGTTTTTT.

The chain combines TRBV12-3 or TRBV12-4 with TRBJ2-1, with D hard to call. The CDR3 contains 12 residues. V was clipped by 3 bases and J by 8 bases, with 8 bases between them. The CDR3: CASSFIRDEQFF. The CDR3 DNA reads as TGTGCCAGCAGTTTTATTCGGGATGAGCAGTTCTTC.

This sequence joins TRBV2 and TRBJ2-7, with TRBD1 as a possible D gene (6 bases). Trimming removed 8 bases from V and 5 bases from J, with 19 bases in between. CDR1 SNHLY and CDR2 FYNNEI come from the germline V gene. The CDR3 has 14 amino acids. The CDR3 loop is CASCSVGGHDEQYF. CDR3 nucleotide sequence: TGTGCCAGCTGTTCAGTAGGGGGTCACGACGAGCAGTACTTC.